This TCR beta chain was profiled in a study of early stage breast cancer tumors. Broader study findings: Most shared enriched TCRB sequences were commonly generated ones.

Sequencing used immunoSEQ multiplex PCR; TCRdb keeps in-frame clones, though not all of them. Altogether about 21,000 clones are present, about 76% being singletons, with the ten largest covering 25% to 35%. Trimming removed 9 bases at V and 0 bases at J, with 21 bases between. Germline CDR1 and CDR2: MRHNA and SNTAGT. The CDR3 has 17 amino acids. In regard to this clone: As yet, its antigen is unknown.

This TCR came from a person aged 55 to 75 with breast cancer. The chain has TRBV6-4 and TRBJ2-1; D ambiguous. The sample was blood. CDR3 sequence (DNA): TGTGCCAGTACATATAGAAATCGATCGCCCTCCTACAATGAGCAGTTCTTC. Its translation is CASTYRNRSPSYNEQFF.